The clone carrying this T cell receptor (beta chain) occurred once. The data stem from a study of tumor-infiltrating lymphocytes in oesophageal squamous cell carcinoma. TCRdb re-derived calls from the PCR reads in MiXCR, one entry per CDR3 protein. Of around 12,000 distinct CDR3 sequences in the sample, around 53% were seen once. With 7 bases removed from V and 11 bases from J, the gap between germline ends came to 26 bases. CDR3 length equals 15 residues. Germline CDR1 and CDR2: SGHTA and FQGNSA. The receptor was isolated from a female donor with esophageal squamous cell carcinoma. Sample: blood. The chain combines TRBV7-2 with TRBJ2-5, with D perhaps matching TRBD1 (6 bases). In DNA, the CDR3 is TGTGCCAGCAAAAGCACAAATACCAGGGGCAATGAGCAGTACTTC. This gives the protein CASKSTNTRGNEQYF.